This T cell receptor beta chain emerged from a study of neurological immune-mediated disorders. The V and J ends lost 0 bases and 1 base, in that order; junction bases with no gene match: 0. From germline, CDR1 is WNHNN and CDR2 SYGVQD (reference sequence). The CDR3 is 16 residues long. Ten or more counts support this clonotype. Antigen specificity is unknown. General observations from the study: Multiple sclerosis, the disease with the least TCR clonal expansion, fell below healthy controls, whereas HTLV-1-associated myelopathy showed the most.

The authors made cDNA by 5'RACE with 10-nucleotide random UMIs. From 15-18 subjects, over 180 million TCR-beta sequences were obtained in each sequencing run. TCRdb independently ran MiXCR on the 5' RACE reads; one entry per CDR3 protein. The table has about 99,000 distinct CDR3 sequences, approximately 10% seen once. Time point of the sample: longitudinal time-point 3. Where libraries were unsorted, they were derived from 2 million PBMCs stored at -80 degrees C. This rearrangement joins TRBV10-1 to TRBJ2-3; 11 positions match TRBD2. This sequence was found in a female donor with HTLV-1-associated myelopathy (HAM/TSP). Source material: PBMCs. CDR3 DNA: TGCGCCAGCAGTGAGTCGACTAGCGGGGGCACAGATACGCAGTATTTT. Residues: CASSESTSGGTDTQYF.